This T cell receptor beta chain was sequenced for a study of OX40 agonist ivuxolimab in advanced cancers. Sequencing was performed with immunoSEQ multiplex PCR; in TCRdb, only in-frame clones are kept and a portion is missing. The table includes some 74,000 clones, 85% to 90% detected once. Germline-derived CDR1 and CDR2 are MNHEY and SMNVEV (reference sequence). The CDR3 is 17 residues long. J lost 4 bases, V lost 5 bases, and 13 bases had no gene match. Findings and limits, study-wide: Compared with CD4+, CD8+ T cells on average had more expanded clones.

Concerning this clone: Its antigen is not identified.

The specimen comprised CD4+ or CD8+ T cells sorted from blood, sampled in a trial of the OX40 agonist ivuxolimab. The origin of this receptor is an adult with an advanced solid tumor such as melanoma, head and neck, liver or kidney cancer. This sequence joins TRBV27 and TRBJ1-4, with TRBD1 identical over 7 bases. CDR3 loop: CASSGSNRDRLNEKLFF. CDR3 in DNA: TGTGCCAGCAGTGGATCTAACCGGGACAGACTTAATGAAAAACTGTTTTTT.